Described below is a single T cell receptor beta chain sequence and its context. The entry originates in a study of blood T cell repertoires in COVID-19. Looking at the study overall: Sources were T cells, B-cell-depleted T cells, or PBMCs; the material itself was cDNA or gDNA.

In the authors' workflow: Reference gene primer amplification gave nucleated cell count estimates. TCRdb's table, derived via immunoSEQ multiplex PCR, lists solely in-frame clones and lacks some. V and J calls and clone size come straight from that table; D and trimming were deduced from the DNA. Here the sample spans 390,000 or so clones, roughly 90% being singletons. Seattle participants joined during active infection and were tracked over time. J was trimmed by 6 bases and V by 5 bases; bases with no gene match: 6. Germline V lookup: CDR1 ENHRY, CDR2 SYGVKD. This CDR3 has 13 amino acids. The receptor's source is a woman aged 30 to 39 with COVID-19, enrolled during active disease. Source material: peripheral blood. The J gene is TRBJ1-1, the V gene TRBV10-3, with 7 bases lining up with TRBD1. CDR3 nucleotide sequence: TGTGCCATCAGTTCATTTGGGACAGCTGAAGCTTTCTTT. Residues: CAISSFGTAEAFF.